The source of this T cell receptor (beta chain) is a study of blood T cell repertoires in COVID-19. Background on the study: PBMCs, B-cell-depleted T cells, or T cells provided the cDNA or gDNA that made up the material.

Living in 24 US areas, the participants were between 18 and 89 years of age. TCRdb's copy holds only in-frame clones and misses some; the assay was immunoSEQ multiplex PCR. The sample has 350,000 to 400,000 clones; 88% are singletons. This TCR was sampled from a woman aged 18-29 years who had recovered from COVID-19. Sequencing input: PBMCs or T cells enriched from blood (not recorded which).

The CDR3 bases are TGTGCCAGCAGGCCAGCGGCGGGTACCCAGTACTTC. Protein product: CASRPAAGTQYF. The chain combines TRBV6-5 with TRBJ2-5; possible D gene TRBD2, 5 bases. The V gene's germline CDR1 is MNHEY and CDR2 SVGAGI. With 6 bases removed from V and 8 bases from J, the gap between germline ends came to 13 bases. This CDR3 comprises 12 residues.